A selection of T cell receptor beta chains follows, all from one sample in a study of monozygotic twins with cystic fibrosis. The table came from immunoSEQ multiplex PCR; TCRdb's copy has only in-frame clones and leaves some out. The repertoire holds fewer than 20,000 clones, with about 90% as singletons. The sequenced sample was blood. Every receptor here comes from a girl aged 2 to 10 with cystic fibrosis. The conserved cysteine and the conserved F or W are not part of the CDR3 here.

CDR3aa	j_gene	v_gene	len
ASVTGQMNTEAF	TRBJ1-1	TRBV12-5	12
ATSRDPTRGGRNTQY	TRBJ2-3	TRBV15	15
ASSLAGSYEQY	.	TRBV5-1	11
ASGQGNTEAF	TRBJ1-1	TRBV30	10
ASSLSVEDTGELF	TRBJ2-2	TRBV6-5	13
ASGGIRNQPQH	TRBJ1-5	TRBV19	11
ASSLEGLAGNEQY	TRBJ2-7	TRBV5-4	13
ASSSHRDSSYEQY	TRBJ2-7	TRBV7-9	13
SVWLNTEAF	TRBJ1-1	TRBV20-1	9
ASSIGPGPYEQY	TRBJ2-7	TRBV19	12
ASSSDTGSYGYT	TRBJ1-2	TRBV5-1	12
SAGGLAGAGRETQY	TRBJ2-5	TRBV29-1	14
ASSLGGSDNEQF	TRBJ2-1	TRBV5-4	12
ASSSLGLNTEAF	TRBJ1-1	TRBV7-2	12
ASSLVDGNYGYT	TRBJ1-2	TRBV5-6	12
ASSSPGGPSYNSPLH	TRBJ1-6	TRBV7-2	15
ASSLGIPLGWDSNQPQH	TRBJ1-5	TRBV5-5	17
AWSQGLGQGNGYT	TRBJ1-2	TRBV30	13
ASSFEPSGANVLT	TRBJ2-6	TRBV5-5	13
ASSTSTGLDEQY	TRBJ2-7	TRBV25-1	12
AWSVMGKDQPQH	TRBJ1-5	TRBV30	12
ATSRGSEQF	TRBJ2-1	TRBV15	9
ASSIGRGSKNT	TRBJ1-2	TRBV19	11
ASTLWNNEQF	TRBJ2-1	TRBV7-9	10
ASSIDLGSYEQY	TRBJ2-7	TRBV19	12
ASSERSGLAGTPARTGELF	TRBJ2-2	TRBV9	19
ASSRQTYTQY	TRBJ2-3	TRBV5-6	10
ASNPPGNYGYT	TRBJ1-2	TRBV6-1	11
ATSRETTGSETQY	TRBJ2-5	TRBV15	13
ASWEALAGALTDTQY	TRBJ2-3	TRBV2	15
AWSGTSRNEQF	TRBJ2-1	TRBV30	11
ASDGTGPRTEAF	TRBJ1-1	TRBV10-2	12
ASSLVPITDTQY	TRBJ2-3	TRBV7-2	12
SVERESYNEQF	TRBJ2-1	TRBV29-1	11
ASSLSGQANTEAF	TRBJ1-1	TRBV7-9	13
ASSIGTATNEKLF	TRBJ1-4	TRBV7-6	13
ASSEQQGSTDTQY	TRBJ2-3	TRBV6-4	13
ASSLVGVRGNTEAF	TRBJ1-1	TRBV7-6	14
ASSIDGPGQRREKLF	TRBJ1-4	TRBV19	15
ATPTGVGTEAF	TRBJ1-1	TRBV2	11
ASSLASTRSYEQY	TRBJ2-7	TRBV7-6	13
ASRGDSLNEKLF	TRBJ1-4	TRBV2	12
ASSYNEGLEAF	TRBJ1-1	TRBV6-6	11
ASVLVTGFNQPQH	TRBJ1-5	TRBV5-1	13
ASSAIPGGAAEAF	TRBJ1-1	TRBV10-1	13